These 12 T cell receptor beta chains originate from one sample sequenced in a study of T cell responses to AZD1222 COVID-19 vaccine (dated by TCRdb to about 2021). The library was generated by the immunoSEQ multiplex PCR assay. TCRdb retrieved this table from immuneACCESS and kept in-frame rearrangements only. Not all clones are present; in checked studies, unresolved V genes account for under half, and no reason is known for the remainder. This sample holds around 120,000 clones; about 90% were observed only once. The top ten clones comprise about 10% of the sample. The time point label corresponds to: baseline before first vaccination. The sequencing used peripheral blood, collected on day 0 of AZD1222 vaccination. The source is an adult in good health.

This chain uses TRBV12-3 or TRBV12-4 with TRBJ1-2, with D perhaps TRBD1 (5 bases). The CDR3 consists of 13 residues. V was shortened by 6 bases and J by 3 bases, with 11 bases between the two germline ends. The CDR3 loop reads CASSPGVDYGYTF. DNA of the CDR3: TGTGCCAGCAGCCCGGGGGTGGACTATGGCTACACCTTC.

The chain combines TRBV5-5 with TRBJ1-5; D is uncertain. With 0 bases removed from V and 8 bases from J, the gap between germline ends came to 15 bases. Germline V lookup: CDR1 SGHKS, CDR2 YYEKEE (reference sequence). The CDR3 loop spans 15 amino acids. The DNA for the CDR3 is TGTGCCAGCAGCTTGGTTTCGCGGGATCGGGAGCCCCAGCATTTT. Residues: CASSLVSRDREPQHF.

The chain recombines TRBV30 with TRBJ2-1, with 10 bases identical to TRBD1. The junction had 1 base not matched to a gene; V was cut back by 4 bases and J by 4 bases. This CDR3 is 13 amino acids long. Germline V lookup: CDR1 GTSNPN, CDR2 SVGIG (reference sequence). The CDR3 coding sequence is TGTGCCTGGAAGGGACAGGGGTACAATGAGCAGTTCTTC. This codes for CAWKGQGYNEQFF. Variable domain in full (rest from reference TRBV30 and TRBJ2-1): SQTIHQWPATLVQPVGSPLSLECTVEGTSNPNLYWYRQAAGRGLQLLFYSVGIGQISSEVPQNLSASRPQDRQFILSSKKLLLSDSGFYLCAWKGQGYNEQFFGPGTRLTVL.

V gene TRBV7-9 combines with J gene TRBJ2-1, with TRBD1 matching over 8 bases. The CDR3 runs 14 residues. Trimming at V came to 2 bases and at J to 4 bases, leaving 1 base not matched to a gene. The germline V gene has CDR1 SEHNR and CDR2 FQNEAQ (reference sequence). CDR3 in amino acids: CASSLQGAYNEQFF. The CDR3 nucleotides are TGTGCCAGCAGCTTACAGGGGGCTTACAATGAGCAGTTCTTC.

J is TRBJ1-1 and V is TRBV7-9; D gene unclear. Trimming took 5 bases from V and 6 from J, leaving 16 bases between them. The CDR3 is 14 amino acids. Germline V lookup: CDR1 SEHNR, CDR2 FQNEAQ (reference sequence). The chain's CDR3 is CASSTTFRRAEAFF. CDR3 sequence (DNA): TGTGCCAGCAGCACTACATTCAGGAGGGCTGAAGCTTTCTTT.

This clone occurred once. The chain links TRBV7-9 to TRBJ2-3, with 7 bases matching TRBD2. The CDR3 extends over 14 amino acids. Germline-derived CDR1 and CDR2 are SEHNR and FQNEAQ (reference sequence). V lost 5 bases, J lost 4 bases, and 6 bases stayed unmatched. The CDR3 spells CASSGRGGPDTQYF. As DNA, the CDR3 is TGTGCCAGCAGCGGGAGGGGCGGGCCAGATACGCAGTATTTT.

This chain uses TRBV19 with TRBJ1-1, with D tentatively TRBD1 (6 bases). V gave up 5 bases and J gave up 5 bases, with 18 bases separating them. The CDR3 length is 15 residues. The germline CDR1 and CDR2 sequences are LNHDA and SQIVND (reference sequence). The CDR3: CASSLIEGGRTEAFF. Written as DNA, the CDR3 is TGTGCCAGTAGTCTCATTGAAGGGGGGAGGACTGAAGCTTTCTTT. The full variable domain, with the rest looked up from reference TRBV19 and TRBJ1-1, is DGGITQSPKYLFRKEGQNVTLSCEQNLNHDAMYWYRQDPGQGLRLIYYSQIVNDFQKGDIAEGYSVSREKKESFPLTVTSAQKNPTAFYLCASSLIEGGRTEAFFGQGTRLTVV.

The CDR3 is CASSQEGRVNYGYTF. Written as DNA, the CDR3 is TGTGCCAGCAGCCAAGAAGGCAGGGTTAACTATGGCTACACCTTC. The V call is TRBV3-1 (or the pseudogene TRBV3-2), the J call TRBJ1-2; tentatively, D is TRBD1 (5 bases). This CDR3 spans 15 amino acids. Trimming removed 0 bases at V and 1 base at J, with 9 bases between. From germline, CDR1 is LGHDT and CDR2 YNNKEL (reference sequence).

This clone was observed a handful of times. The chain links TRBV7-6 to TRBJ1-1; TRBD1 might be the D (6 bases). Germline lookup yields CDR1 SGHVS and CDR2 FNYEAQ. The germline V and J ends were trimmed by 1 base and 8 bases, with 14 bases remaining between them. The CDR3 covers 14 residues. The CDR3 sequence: CASSLVGHKTEAFF. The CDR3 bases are TGTGCCAGCAGCTTAGTGGGACACAAAACCGAAGCTTTCTTT.

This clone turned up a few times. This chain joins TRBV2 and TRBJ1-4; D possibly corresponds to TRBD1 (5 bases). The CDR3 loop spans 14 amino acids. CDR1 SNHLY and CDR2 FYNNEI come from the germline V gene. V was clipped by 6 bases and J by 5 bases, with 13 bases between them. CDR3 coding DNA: TGTGCCAGCAGCGGCCGGGACCGAAATGAAAAACTGTTTTTT. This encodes CASSGRDRNEKLFF.

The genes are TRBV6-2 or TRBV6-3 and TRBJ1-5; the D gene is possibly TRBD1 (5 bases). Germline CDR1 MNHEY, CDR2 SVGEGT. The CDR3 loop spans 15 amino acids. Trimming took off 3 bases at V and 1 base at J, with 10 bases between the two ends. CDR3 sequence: CASSYMTASNQPQHF. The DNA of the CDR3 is TGTGCCAGCAGTTATATGACAGCCAGCAATCAGCCCCAGCATTTT.

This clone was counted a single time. For the CDR3, the DNA is TGTGCCAGCAGCCAAGAAGGGATAGCGGGGGGGCTACCCCATGAGCAGTTCTTC. Protein: CASSQEGIAGGLPHEQFF. The chain joins TRBV3-1 (or the pseudogene TRBV3-2) to TRBJ2-1, with 11 bases aligning to TRBD2. The CDR3 spans 18 residues. V shed 0 bases, J shed 8 bases, and the junction held 12 bases outside the gene matches. From germline, CDR1 is LGHDT and CDR2 YNNKEL (reference sequence).